This is a list of T cell receptor beta chains from one sample in a study of blood T cell repertoires in COVID-19. Profiling relied on immunoSEQ multiplex PCR, and the TCRdb table lists in-frame clones only, not all of them. The sample holds under 300,000 clones, around 82% seen once. The sequenced material came from peripheral blood. The receptors were sampled from an elderly woman with active or convalescent COVID-19. CDR3s include the opening cysteine and the closing phenylalanine or tryptophan. The order of the fields is V gene, J gene, D gene, clone size, CDR3 protein, CDR3 DNA. The D gene is left open where the match is weak. Clone size is stated in some rows and not others, as once, few, many or a class when expanded.

v_call: TRBV3-1/TRBV3-2
j_call: TRBJ1-1
d_call: -
clone_size: -
cdr3_aa: CASSQDRGGGTEAFF
cdr3_nt: TGTGCCAGCAGCCAAGATCGGGGAGGTGGCACTGAAGCTTTCTTT

v_call: TRBV27
j_call: TRBJ2-7
d_call: TRBD2
clone_size: -
cdr3_aa: CASSRLAVEGYEQYF
cdr3_nt: TGTGCCAGCAGTCGACTAGCGGTGGAAGGGTACGAGCAGTACTTC

v_call: TRBV5-1
j_call: TRBJ1-5
d_call: TRBD1
clone_size: -
cdr3_aa: CASSPDRSNQPQHF
cdr3_nt: TGCGCCAGCAGCCCGGACAGGAGCAATCAGCCCCAGCATTTT

v_call: TRBV10-1
j_call: TRBJ2-3
d_call: TRBD2
clone_size: -
cdr3_aa: CASSEKRSSGSTDTQYF
cdr3_nt: TGCGCCAGCAGTGAGAAACGGTCTAGCGGGTCTACAGATACGCAGTATTTT

v_call: TRBV7-9
j_call: TRBJ2-3
d_call: TRBD2
clone_size: -
cdr3_aa: CASSPDSSGNWDTQYF
cdr3_nt: TGTGCCAGCAGCCCGGACTCTAGCGGGAATTGGGATACGCAGTATTTT

v_call: TRBV7-9
j_call: TRBJ2-3
d_call: -
clone_size: -
cdr3_aa: CASSLGTTSTDTQYF
cdr3_nt: TGTGCCAGCAGCTTAGGAACTACAAGCACAGATACGCAGTATTTT

v_call: TRBV28
j_call: TRBJ1-2
d_call: TRBD1
clone_size: few
cdr3_aa: CASSSSGTAPYGYTF
cdr3_nt: TGTGCCAGCAGTTCTTCCGGGACAGCCCCTTATGGCTACACCTTC

v_call: TRBV7-2
j_call: TRBJ1-4
d_call: -
clone_size: -
cdr3_aa: CASSLATGSNEKLFF
cdr3_nt: TGTGCCAGCAGCTTAGCTACAGGGTCCAACGAAAAACTGTTTTTT

v_call: TRBV12-3/TRBV12-4
j_call: TRBJ2-1
d_call: -
clone_size: few
cdr3_aa: CASTPASRGGPFF
cdr3_nt: TGTGCCAGCACCCCCGCATCCCGAGGAGGGCCGTTCTTC

v_call: TRBV19
j_call: TRBJ1-5
d_call: -
clone_size: -
cdr3_aa: CASSIRYSNQPQHF
cdr3_nt: TGTGCCAGTAGTATACGGTATAGCAATCAGCCCCAGCATTTT

v_call: TRBV4-2
j_call: TRBJ1-1
d_call: -
clone_size: -
cdr3_aa: CASSQDLIVRLGEAFF
cdr3_nt: TGTGCCAGCAGCCAAGACCTAATCGTGAGACTCGGTGAAGCTTTCTTT

v_call: TRBV2
j_call: TRBJ2-1
d_call: TRBD1
clone_size: -
cdr3_aa: CASSWTGYNEQFF
cdr3_nt: TGTGCCAGCAGTTGGACAGGGTACAATGAGCAGTTCTTC

v_call: TRBV9
j_call: TRBJ1-3
d_call: -
clone_size: -
cdr3_aa: CASSVTSVSGNTIYF
cdr3_nt: TGTGCCAGCAGCGTCACCTCAGTCTCTGGAAACACCATATATTTT

v_call: TRBV5-1
j_call: TRBJ2-3
d_call: TRBD2
clone_size: -
cdr3_aa: CASSQKLTSGVLIGTDTQYF
cdr3_nt: TGCGCCAGCAGCCAGAAACTGACTAGCGGGGTCCTGATTGGCACAGATACGCAGTATTTT

v_call: TRBV5-5
j_call: TRBJ2-7
d_call: -
clone_size: -
cdr3_aa: CASSLGGPRTYEQYF
cdr3_nt: TGTGCCAGCAGCTTGGGAGGGCCCCGAACCTACGAGCAGTACTTC

v_call: TRBV11-2
j_call: TRBJ2-1
d_call: TRBD2
clone_size: -
cdr3_aa: CASSFEVLAGESYNEQFF
cdr3_nt: TGTGCCAGCAGCTTTGAAGTCTTAGCGGGGGAGTCCTACAATGAGCAGTTCTTC